The clone carrying this TCR beta chain came up once. Here immunoSEQ multiplex PCR was the method, and the copy in TCRdb shows in-frame clones only, minus some. The data show hundreds of thousands of clones, roughly nine tenths seen once. This specimen belongs to a study of blood T cell repertoires in COVID-19. About the research overall: T cells, B-cell-depleted T cells, or PBMCs supplied cDNA or gDNA.

The study recruited people aged 18 to 89 years across about two dozen US areas. Grouping used clinical history reported by participants in a survey and questionnaire. In Cohort 3, a recovered donor had either two negative PCRs, clearance, or symptom resolution. The CDR3 contains 14 residues. The ends lost 2 bases at V and 4 bases at J; junction bases unmatched: 4. Germline V gives CDR1 LGHDT, CDR2 YNNKEL (reference sequence). The rearrangement joins TRBV3-1 (or the pseudogene TRBV3-2) to TRBJ1-2; 7 bases fit TRBD1. Sequencing was carried out using PBMCs or T cells enriched from blood (not recorded which). This TCR was sampled from a man aged 60 to 69 who had recovered from COVID-19. CDR3 loop: CASSQQGVGYGYTF. CDR3 nucleotide sequence: TGTGCCAGCAGCCAACAGGGGGTCGGCTATGGCTACACCTTC.